This T cell receptor (beta chain) appears in the sequencing data of a study of T cells after yellow fever vaccination. Study outcomes and limitations: In post-booster samples, most primary-vaccination clones reappeared (around 95% CD4, about 90% CD8). Contamination of FACS-sorted repertoires by abundant clonotypes from the bulk population could occur.

On this clonotype: Its target is unknown.

In TCRdb, the 5' RACE reads were re-called with MiXCR into one record per CDR3 protein. Of around 100,000 distinct CDR3 sequences listed, 8.4% were seen once; the top ten hold about 25%. The ends lost 8 bases at V and 6 bases at J; junction bases unmatched: 4. CDR3 length: 13 residues. Per germline, CDR1 SGHTA and CDR2 FQGNSA. The chain recombines TRBV7-2 with TRBJ2-2; 9 bases are a match to TRBD2. The sequence was collected from a man younger than 40 who received the YFV17D yellow fever vaccine. The sample consisted of CD8+ T cells sorted from PBMCs, taken 45 days after the yellow fever booster vaccination. For the CDR3, the DNA is TGTGCCAGCGTAGCGGGAGTCGCCGGGGAGCTGTTTTTT. Translated: CASVAGVAGELFF.